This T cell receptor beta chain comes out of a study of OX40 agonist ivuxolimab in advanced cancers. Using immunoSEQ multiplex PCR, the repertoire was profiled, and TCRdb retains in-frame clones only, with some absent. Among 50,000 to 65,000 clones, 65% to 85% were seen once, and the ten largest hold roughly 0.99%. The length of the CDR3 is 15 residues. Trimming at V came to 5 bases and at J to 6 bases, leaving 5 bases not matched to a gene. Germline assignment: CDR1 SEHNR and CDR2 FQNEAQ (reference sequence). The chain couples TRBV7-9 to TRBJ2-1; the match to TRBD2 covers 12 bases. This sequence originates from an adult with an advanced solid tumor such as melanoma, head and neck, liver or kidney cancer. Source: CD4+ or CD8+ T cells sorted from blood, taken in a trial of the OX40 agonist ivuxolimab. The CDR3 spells CASSQTGLAGNEQFF. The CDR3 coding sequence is TGTGCCAGCAGCCAAACGGGACTAGCGGGCAATGAGCAGTTCTTC.